This TCR beta chain was recovered during a study of blood T cell repertoires in COVID-19 (TCRdb year 2020). Background on the whole study: The collaborator samples originated in the United States, Italy and Spain and spanned the acute and convalescent phases of COVID-19. The material from the prospective study consisted of cDNA or gDNA derived from T cells, B-cell-depleted T cells, or PBMCs. Deeply sampled blood TCRbeta repertoires from subjects exposed to, actively infected with, or recovered from COVID-19 were included in the dataset. The repertoires were released in a freely available public database intended as a resource for research on the immune response to SARS-CoV-2. The samples were drawn from two sources: the first 160 participants of the ongoing ImmuneRACE study, and 1,200 or so subjects contributed by 6 global collaborators. Nearly every sample came with metadata listing a de-identified subject ID, COVID-19 status, age in years and sex. Where HLA class I and class II types were available, the types were taken from metadata supplied by the sample provider, not from assay-based typing.

The germline V gene (reference sequence) supplies CDR1 LNHDA and CDR2 SQIVND. Including the terminal cysteine and phenylalanine, the CDR3 comprises 15 residues. The entry retains the CDR3 DNA only, 45 bases that are in frame from base 1. The germline V and J ends show losses of 7 bases and 5 bases respectively, and no gene match explains 6 bases of the junction. Notes on this clone: Its antigen is still unknown. The sample holds no much larger clone one base away, and base qualities are not on file.

Study-wide conclusions, independent of this receptor: Clinical and demographic metadata were provided uncurated, with the amount varying by source and participant.

The immunoSEQ Assay, a bias-controlled multiplex PCR, was used to amplify TCRbeta CDR3 regions from genomic DNA. On the authors' methods: Within the assay, amplification of reference gene primers was used to estimate how many nucleated cells each sample contained. Sequence reads were collapsed and filtered to measure the absolute abundance of every unique TCRbeta CDR3 rearrangement. Productive Simpson clonality was computed per sample as the square root of Simpson's diversity index over productive rearrangements. TCRdb's version of the immuneACCESS table is confined to in-frame rearrangements and falls short of the full clone set. An unresolved V gene accounts for under half of the shortfall where checked; the remainder is of unknown origin. From that table come the V and J calls and clone size; the DNA was used to work out D and trimming. This sample has roughly 120,000 clones in its table, and around 78% of those were observed once. The ten largest make up 15% to 20% of the sample.

Collaborating institutions collected whole blood in K2EDTA tubes following their own protocols. For TCRbeta analysis, collaborator samples were shipped as frozen whole blood, as isolated PBMCs, or as DNA extracted from either sample type. The sample consisted of peripheral blood. This clonotype was obtained from a woman in her sixties or seventies with acute or convalescent COVID-19. The rearrangement joined TRBV19 to TRBJ2-2; the central 11 bases match TRBD1. The DNA reads TGTGCCAGTACCGGGACAGGGGGTTCAACCGGGGAGCTGTTTTTT. Its product reads: CASTGTGGSTGELFF.